This T cell receptor beta chain was sequenced in a study of tissue T cells after allogeneic stem cell transplantation. Findings of the study overall: Shared clones across patients were few; motif clustering revealed tissue-specific shared signatures.

Clones were read by immunoSEQ multiplex PCR, and TCRdb kept only the in-frame ones, dropping some. The sample records fewer than 3,500 clones, nearly 50% being singletons. This clone is large by share. No antigen is known for it. Gene labels here are mouse ones. The read falls 1 residue short of the CDR3 end, and the missing part is taken from the germline J gene. Time point in this sample: mouse harvest day 14 after allogeneic transplant. Each mouse received 10^7 T-cell-depleted marrow cells plus 10^6 splenic CD5+ T cells by tail vein. V gave up 1 base and J gave up 0 bases, with 17 bases separating them. Germline V CDR1 and CDR2: SNHLY, FYNGKV (reference sequence). The CDR3 has 18 amino acids.

Sequencing was done on a sample of gut tissue. The chain couples TRBV3 to TRBJ2-3; D is perhaps TRBD2 (6 bases). The receptor's source is a female BALB/c mouse given C57BL/6 T cells with graft-versus-host disease after an allogeneic hematopoietic cell transplant. The CDR3 reads CASSLEGLWGSSAETLYF. The DNA read from the CDR3 is TGTGCCAGCAGCTTAGAGGGGCTATGGGGGTCTAGTGCAGAAACGCTGTAT. The full variable domain, rest sourced from reference TRBV3 and TRBJ2-3, is GPKVLQIPSHQIIDMGQMVTLNCDPVSNHLYFYWYKQILGQQMEFLVNFYNGKVMEKSKLFKDQFSVERPDGSYFTLKIQPTALEDSAVYFCASSLEGLWGSSAETLYFGSGTRLTVL.